This T cell receptor (beta chain) was retrieved from a study of technical replicates of blood from a few donors. Profiling relied on immunoSEQ multiplex PCR, and the TCRdb table lists in-frame clones only, not all of them. The table records about 70,000 clones, around 97% of them present only once. V lost 5 bases, J lost 7 bases, and 15 bases stayed unmatched. This CDR3 spans 18 amino acids. The germline V gene has CDR1 MDHEN and CDR2 SYDVKM. The receptor comes from a human donor in good health. Sequencing was carried out using T cells isolated from PBMCs. The chain links TRBV28 to TRBJ2-1; 12 bases map to TRBD2. The DNA of the CDR3 is TGTGCCAGCAGTCCTCCCCGCGGGGCTAGCGGGAGGGCGAATGAGCAGTTCTTC. Translated, it gives CASSPPRGASGRANEQFF. The whole variable domain, remainder taken from reference TRBV28 and TRBJ2-1, is DVKVTQSSRYLVKRTGEKVFLECVQDMDHENMFWYRQDPGLGLRLIYFSYDVKMKEKGDIPEGYSVSREKKERFSLILESASTNQTSMYLCASSPPRGASGRANEQFFGPGTRLTVL.